A single sample gave rise to the 6 T cell receptor beta chains below, sequenced in a study of cytomegalovirus exposure and HLA in healthy donors. PCR involved 60 Vbeta and 13 Jbeta primers. This table comes from immunoSEQ multiplex PCR, and its TCRdb copy is limited to in-frame clones, with some not included. The profile shows about 160,000 clones, 76% of them singletons. Sequencing input: PBMCs. The receptors originated from a man in his fifties or sixties in good health and CMV-seronegative.

V is TRBV19 and J is TRBJ2-7, with 13 bases fitting TRBD2. The V and J ends lost 9 bases and 3 bases, in that order; junction bases with no gene match: 11. The germline gives CDR1 LNHDA, CDR2 SQIVND (reference sequence). This CDR3 is 16 amino acids long. The CDR3 sequence: CASSRGGTSGIYEQYF. The CDR3 DNA sequence: TGTGCCAGCTCCAGGGGTGGGACTAGCGGGATCTACGAGCAGTACTTC.

This clone was found a few times. CDR3 nucleotide sequence: TGCGCCAGCAGTCAATCGGGACAGGACCCATCGGAACAGCGACCAAACTATGGCTACACCTTC. It codes for CASSQSGQDPSEQRPNYGYTF. The rearrangement uses TRBV23-1 and TRBJ1-2; 8 nucleotides line up with TRBD1. TRBV23-1 is an ORF; its function is uncertain. V dropped 0 bases and J dropped 2; count of bases not matched to a gene: 20. This CDR3 contains 21 residues.

The V call is TRBV27, the J call TRBJ1-1, with 7 bases lining up with TRBD1. The V segment lost 5 bases and the J segment 3 bases; nucleotides outside the gene matches: 6. The length of the CDR3 is 14 residues. Per germline, CDR1 MNHEY and CDR2 SMNVEV (reference sequence). The CDR3 spells CASSQDREYTEAFF. The CDR3 DNA sequence: TGTGCCAGCAGTCAAGACAGGGAATACACTGAAGCTTTCTTT.

The chain joins TRBV18 to TRBJ1-1; the match to TRBD1 covers 7 bases. Germline V CDR1 and CDR2: KGHSH, LQKENI. This CDR3 is built from 14 residues. The trim removed 6 bases at V and 4 bases at J, leaving 8 bases unmatched. The CDR3 here is CASSPTGMGTEAFF. DNA for the CDR3: TGTGCCAGCTCGCCGACAGGGATGGGCACTGAAGCTTTCTTT.

The CDR3 region has the DNA TGTGCCAGCAGCGTAGCCGGAGTTAGCAATCAGCCCCAGCATTTT. It encodes CASSVAGVSNQPQHF. This chain connects TRBV9 to TRBJ1-5; D is ambiguous. Germline lookup yields CDR1 SGDLS and CDR2 YYNGEE. The CDR3 is 15 amino acids. The ends were cut back, 0 bases at V and 0 bases at J, with 7 bases in the middle.

V and J are TRBV28 and TRBJ2-5, with 7 bases that match TRBD1. The DNA end is more similar to TRBJ2-7, so the J call may be wrong. The CDR3 extends over 16 amino acids. Germline CDR1 and CDR2: MDHEN and SYDVKM. The CDR3 region has the DNA TGTGCCAGCAGTTTAGGCGGACAGGTTACTCCCTACGAGCAGTACTTC. It translates to CASSLGGQVTPYEQYF.